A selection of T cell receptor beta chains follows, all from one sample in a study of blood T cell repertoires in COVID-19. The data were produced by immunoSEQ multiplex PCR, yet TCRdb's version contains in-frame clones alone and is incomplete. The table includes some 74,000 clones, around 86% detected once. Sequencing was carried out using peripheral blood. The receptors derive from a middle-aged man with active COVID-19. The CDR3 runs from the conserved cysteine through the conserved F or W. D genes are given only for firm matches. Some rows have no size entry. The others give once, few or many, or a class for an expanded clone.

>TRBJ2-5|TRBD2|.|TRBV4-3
TGCGCCAGCAGCCAAGATCGGGATAGCGGGAGGGAGACCCAGTACTTC
CASSQDRDSGRETQYF
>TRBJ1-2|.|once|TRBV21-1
TGTGCCAGCAGCACCCTTGGACAGGGGGCTTGTAGTAACTATGGCTACACCTTC
CASSTLGQGACSNYGYTF
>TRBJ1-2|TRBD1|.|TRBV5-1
TGCGCCAGCAGCTTACAGGGGGCTGGCTATGGCTACACCTTC
CASSLQGAGYGYTF
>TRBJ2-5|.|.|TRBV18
TGTGCCAGCTCACCACGATTAGCAGAGACCCAGTACTTC
CASSPRLAETQYF
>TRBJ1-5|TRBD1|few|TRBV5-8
TGTGCCAGCAGCCCAACTTGGAAGGACAGGGATAGACGCAATCAGCCCCAGCATTTT
CASSPTWKDRDRRNQPQHF
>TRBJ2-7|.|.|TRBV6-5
TGTGCCACCCGACGGACAGCCCCCTACGAGCAGTACTTC
CATRRTAPYEQYF
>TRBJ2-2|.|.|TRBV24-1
TGTGCCACCAGTGATTATTTAGAATCCGGGGAGCTGTTTTTT
CATSDYLESGELFF
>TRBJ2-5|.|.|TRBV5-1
TGCGCCAGCAGCTTGGGTGCGCTTCAGGGGCCCCAAGAGACCCAGTACTTC
CASSLGALQGPQETQYF
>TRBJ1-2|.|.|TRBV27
TGTGCCAGCAGTTTGAGAACTCGGACAGATGGCTACACCTTC
CASSLRTRTDGYTF
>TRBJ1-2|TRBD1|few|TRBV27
TGTGCCAGCGGGACAGGGGACGGCTACACCTTC
CASGTGDGYTF
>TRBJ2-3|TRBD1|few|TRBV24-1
TGTGCCACCAGTGATCGGGACAGTAGGACAGATACGCAGTATTTT
CATSDRDSRTDTQYF
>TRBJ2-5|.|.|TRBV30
TGTGCCTGGGAGGAGAGACGTGGAAGAGGGCCAGAGACCCAGTACTTC
CAWEERRGRGPETQYF
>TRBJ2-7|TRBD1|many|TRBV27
TGTGCCAGCAGTGGGACAGGTTGGGCCTACGAGCAGTACTTC
CASSGTGWAYEQYF
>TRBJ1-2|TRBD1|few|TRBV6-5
TGTGCCAGCAGTTACGTCCAGGGGGCAAGGGGCTACACCTTC
CASSYVQGARGYTF
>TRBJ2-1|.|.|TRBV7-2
TGTGCCAGCAGCTTAGAAGCGTCCGGATTATCCTACAATGAGCAGTTCTTC
CASSLEASGLSYNEQFF
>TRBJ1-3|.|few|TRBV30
TGTGCCTGGAGTGTACTATCGCGCAACACCATATATTTT
CAWSVLSRNTIYF
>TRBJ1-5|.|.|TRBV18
TGTGCCAGCTCACCATCGGGGGGGCGGAATCAGCCCCAGCATTTT
CASSPSGGRNQPQHF
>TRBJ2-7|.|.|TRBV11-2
TGTGCCAGCAGCTTAGAGGCAGGGACCTACGAGCAGTACTTC
CASSLEAGTYEQYF
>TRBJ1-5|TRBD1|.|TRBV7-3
TGTGCCAGCAGTCCGACAGGGAACAATCAGCCCCAGCATTTT
CASSPTGNNQPQHF
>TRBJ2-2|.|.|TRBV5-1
TGCGCCAGCAGCTTGGAGGGGAGGCAAACCGGGGAGCTGTTTTTT
CASSLEGRQTGELFF
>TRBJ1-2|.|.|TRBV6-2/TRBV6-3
TGTGCCAGCAGTAATGGGGGACTACAGGACGGCTACACCTTC
CASSNGGLQDGYTF
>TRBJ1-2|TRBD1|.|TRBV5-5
TGTGCCAGCAGCGGGGGACAGGGGAACTATGGCTACACCTTC
CASSGGQGNYGYTF
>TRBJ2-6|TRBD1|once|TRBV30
TGTGCCTGGAGAAGGGGGCGCGTTGGGGCCAACGTCCTGACTTTC
CAWRRGRVGANVLTF
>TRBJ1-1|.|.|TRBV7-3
TGTGCCAGCAGCTTATGGTCCTTCGGGGGGAAATCGGACACTGAAGCTTTCTTT
CASSLWSFGGKSDTEAFF
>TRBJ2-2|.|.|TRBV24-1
TGTGCCACCAGTGATTTGGGCGGAGGGGCTGACACCGGGGAGCTGTTTTTT
CATSDLGGGADTGELFF
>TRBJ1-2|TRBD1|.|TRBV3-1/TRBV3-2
TGTGCCAGCAGCCACTCGGGACAGGGGGATGGCTACACCTTC
CASSHSGQGDGYTF
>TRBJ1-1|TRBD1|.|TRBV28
TGTGCCAGCAGTCAATACGACAGGGGTGAATACGGCACTGAAGCTTTCTTT
CASSQYDRGEYGTEAFF
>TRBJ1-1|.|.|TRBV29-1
TGCAGCGTTGTCGGGGGTGGAGGGACTGAAGCTTTCTTT
CSVVGGGGTEAFF
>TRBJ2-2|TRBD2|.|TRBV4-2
TGTGCCAGCAGCCAAGTTGGTATTAGCGGGACCTCGAACACCGGGGAGCTGTTTTTT
CASSQVGISGTSNTGELFF
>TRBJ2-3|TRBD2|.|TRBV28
TGTGCCAGCAGTTCAGCGACAGCGGGAGGACTCACAGATACGCAGTATTTT
CASSSATAGGLTDTQYF
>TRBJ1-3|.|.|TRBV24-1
TGTGCCACCAGCCCGGGGGGGAACACCATATATTTT
CATSPGGNTIYF
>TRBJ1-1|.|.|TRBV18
TGTGCCAGCTCACCACCCTCGGTTAACACTGAAGCTTTCTTT
CASSPPSVNTEAFF
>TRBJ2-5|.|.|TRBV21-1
TGTGCCAGCAGCAAAGTGGGACAAAACCAAGAGACCCAGTACTTC
CASSKVGQNQETQYF
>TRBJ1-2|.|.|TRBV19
TGTGCCAGTAGTATAACCGCGGGCGGCTACACCTTC
CASSITAGGYTF
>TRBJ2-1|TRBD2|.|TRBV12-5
TGTGCTGGGGGGCTAGCGGGGGAAATCTCCTACAATGAGCAGTTCTTC
CAGGLAGEISYNEQFF
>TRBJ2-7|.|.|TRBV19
TGTGCCAGTAGTATCCAGGGTTTCACCTACGAGCAGTACTTC
CASSIQGFTYEQYF
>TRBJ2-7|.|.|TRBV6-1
TGTGCCAGCAGAGGGGAAGGATACTCCTACGAGCAGTACTTC
CASRGEGYSYEQYF
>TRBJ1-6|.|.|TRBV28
TGTGCCAGCAGTACCCACGTCGGTAATTCACCCCTCCACTTT
CASSTHVGNSPLHF
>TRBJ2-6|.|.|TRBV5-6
TGTGCCAGCAGCTTGACCATCCGGGAAGCGGGCTCTGGGGCCAACGTCCTGACTTTC
CASSLTIREAGSGANVLTF
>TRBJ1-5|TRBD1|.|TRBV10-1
TGCGCCAGCAGTGAGTATAACAGGGGCGACAATCAGCCCCAGCATTTT
CASSEYNRGDNQPQHF
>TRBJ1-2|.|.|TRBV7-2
TGTGCCAGCAGCTCCAGGGGCCTACGGAAGGGATTCACCTTC
CASSSRGLRKGFTF
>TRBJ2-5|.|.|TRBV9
TGTGCCAGCAGCGTAGATTACGGCGGGGTTTCTGAGACCCAGTACTTC
CASSVDYGGVSETQYF
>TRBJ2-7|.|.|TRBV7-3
TGTGCCAGCAGCTTAACCCAGGGCCACGAGCAGTACTTC
CASSLTQGHEQYF
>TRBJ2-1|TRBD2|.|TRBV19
TGTGCCAGTATCCAAGCGGGGGGGTCCTACAATGAGCAGTTCTTC
CASIQAGGSYNEQFF
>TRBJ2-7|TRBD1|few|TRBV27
TGTGCCAGCAGTCCGGGACAGCCCTACGAGCAGTACTTC
CASSPGQPYEQYF
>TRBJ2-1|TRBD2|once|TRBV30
TGTGCCTGGGGACCTTCTCTAGCGGGGGGGCTGTATGAGCAGTTCTTC
CAWGPSLAGGLYEQFF
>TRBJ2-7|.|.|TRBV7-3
TGTGCCAGCAGCTTAGCGGCAGGAGGACGAACCTACGAGCAGTACTTC
CASSLAAGGRTYEQYF
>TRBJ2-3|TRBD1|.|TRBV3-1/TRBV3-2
TGTGCCAGCAGCCCCTGGACAGGGGTTACAGATACGCAGTATTTT
CASSPWTGVTDTQYF
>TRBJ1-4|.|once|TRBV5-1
TGCGCCAGCAGCTTACAGGGTACGAATGAAAAACTGTTTTTT
CASSLQGTNEKLFF
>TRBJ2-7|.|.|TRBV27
TGTGCCAGCAGTTTCGGGTACTCCTACGAGCAGTACTTC
CASSFGYSYEQYF
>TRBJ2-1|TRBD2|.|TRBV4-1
TGCGCCAGCAGCCAAGAGAGGGGAACTAGCGGAAACCGGCGGAATGAGCAGTTCTTC
CASSQERGTSGNRRNEQFF
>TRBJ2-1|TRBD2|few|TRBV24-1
TGTGCCACCAGTTTTGCTAGCGGGGGGAAAGATGAGCAGTTCTTC
CATSFASGGKDEQFF
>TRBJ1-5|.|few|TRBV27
TGTGCCAGCAGTTCAGGGTTCGGTCAGCCCCAGCATTTT
CASSSGFGQPQHF